The rows below give T cell receptor beta chains drawn from one sample of a study of blood T cell repertoires in COVID-19. Sequenced by immunoSEQ multiplex PCR; TCRdb stores in-frame clones only, minus some. Altogether about 260,000 clones are present, roughly 85% being singletons, with the ten largest covering about 14%. Input material: peripheral blood. Receptors were obtained from a human donor in a cohort sampled during active COVID-19. CDR3s include the opening cysteine and the closing phenylalanine or tryptophan. A D gene is named only where the DNA matches it firmly. The size of a clone is reported for some rows only, either as once, few or many, or as a class for expanded clones.

abundance: NA
j_gene: TRBJ1-5
v_gene: TRBV3-1/TRBV3-2
d_gene: NA
CDR3aa: CASSSGNQPQHF
CDR3nt: TGTGCCAGCAGCTCAGGGAATCAGCCCCAGCATTTT

abundance: many
j_gene: TRBJ1-5
v_gene: TRBV6-2/TRBV6-3
d_gene: TRBD1
CDR3aa: CASSYSRQGGNQPQHF
CDR3nt: TGTGCCAGCAGTTATTCCAGACAGGGTGGCAATCAGCCCCAGCATTTT

abundance: NA
j_gene: TRBJ1-3
v_gene: TRBV7-8
d_gene: NA
CDR3aa: CASSQDPGTLPGTIYF
CDR3nt: TGTGCCAGCAGCCAGGACCCCGGGACTTTACCCGGCACCATATATTTT

abundance: NA
j_gene: TRBJ2-5
v_gene: TRBV5-1
d_gene: TRBD2
CDR3aa: CASSLEGLAGETQYF
CDR3nt: TGCGCCAGCAGCTTAGAGGGACTAGCGGGAGAGACCCAGTACTTC

abundance: once
j_gene: TRBJ2-1
v_gene: TRBV7-9
d_gene: TRBD2
CDR3aa: CASSLQAGNEQFF
CDR3nt: TGTGCCAGCAGCTTACAAGCGGGAAATGAGCAGTTCTTC

abundance: NA
j_gene: TRBJ2-1
v_gene: TRBV7-9
d_gene: NA
CDR3aa: CASRAGPYNEQFF
CDR3nt: TGTGCCAGCCGAGCGGGCCCCTACAATGAGCAGTTCTTC

abundance: NA
j_gene: TRBJ2-7
v_gene: TRBV11-2
d_gene: TRBD2
CDR3aa: CASSFSAGVYEQYF
CDR3nt: TGTGCCAGCAGCTTCTCAGCGGGAGTCTACGAGCAGTACTTC

abundance: few
j_gene: TRBJ2-2
v_gene: TRBV10-3
d_gene: NA
CDR3aa: CAISEYSTGELFF
CDR3nt: TGTGCCATCAGTGAGTACAGCACCGGGGAGCTGTTTTTT

abundance: NA
j_gene: TRBJ1-2
v_gene: TRBV2
d_gene: TRBD1
CDR3aa: CASSQGVNYGYTF
CDR3nt: TGTGCCAGCTCCCAGGGGGTTAACTATGGCTACACCTTC

abundance: NA
j_gene: TRBJ1-1
v_gene: TRBV24-1
d_gene: NA
CDR3aa: CATSDSGGPTEAFF
CDR3nt: TGTGCCACCAGTGATTCCGGGGGTCCCACTGAAGCTTTCTTT

abundance: NA
j_gene: TRBJ2-5
v_gene: TRBV14
d_gene: TRBD1
CDR3aa: CASSQGQGWETQYF
CDR3nt: TGTGCCAGCAGCCAAGGACAGGGCTGGGAGACCCAGTACTTC

abundance: few
j_gene: TRBJ2-3
v_gene: TRBV2
d_gene: TRBD2
CDR3aa: CASSGGLAGGNTDTQYF
CDR3nt: TGTGCCAGCAGTGGGGGACTAGCGGGAGGGAACACAGATACGCAGTATTTT

abundance: few
j_gene: TRBJ2-1
v_gene: TRBV6-2/TRBV6-3
d_gene: NA
CDR3aa: CASSYPGVGNEQFF
CDR3nt: TGTGCCAGCAGTTACCCGGGGGTTGGAAATGAGCAGTTCTTC

abundance: NA
j_gene: TRBJ2-1
v_gene: TRBV7-7
d_gene: NA
CDR3aa: CASSLTAQGIPSSYNEQFF
CDR3nt: TGTGCTAGCAGCTTAACGGCCCAGGGGATCCCTAGCTCCTACAATGAGCAGTTCTTC

abundance: NA
j_gene: TRBJ2-2
v_gene: TRBV3-1/TRBV3-2
d_gene: TRBD2
CDR3aa: CASSPRLAVRTGELFF
CDR3nt: TGTGCCAGCAGCCCCCGACTAGCGGTCAGGACCGGGGAGCTGTTTTTT

abundance: NA
j_gene: TRBJ2-5
v_gene: TRBV3-1/TRBV3-2
d_gene: TRBD2
CDR3aa: CASSQGGLAGRETQYF
CDR3nt: TGTGCCAGCAGCCAAGGCGGACTAGCGGGGAGGGAGACCCAGTACTTC

abundance: NA
j_gene: TRBJ1-5
v_gene: TRBV12-3/TRBV12-4
d_gene: NA
CDR3aa: CASSLNPGQPQHF
CDR3nt: TGTGCCAGCAGTTTAAACCCAGGACAGCCCCAGCATTTT

abundance: NA
j_gene: TRBJ2-3
v_gene: TRBV11-2
d_gene: NA
CDR3aa: CASSFLADTQYF
CDR3nt: TGTGCCAGCAGCTTTCTAGCAGATACGCAGTATTTT

abundance: NA
j_gene: TRBJ2-1
v_gene: TRBV24-1
d_gene: NA
CDR3aa: CATSDLQGIGNEQFF
CDR3nt: TGTGCCACCAGTGATTTACAGGGTATAGGGAATGAGCAGTTCTTC

abundance: NA
j_gene: TRBJ1-6
v_gene: TRBV11-1
d_gene: NA
CDR3aa: CASSNDRSYNSPLHF
CDR3nt: TGTGCCAGCAGCAACGACAGGTCCTATAATTCACCCCTCCACTTT

abundance: NA
j_gene: TRBJ1-2
v_gene: TRBV28
d_gene: NA
CDR3aa: CASSLPNYGYTF
CDR3nt: TGTGCCAGCAGTCTTCCCAACTATGGCTACACCTTC

abundance: NA
j_gene: TRBJ2-7
v_gene: TRBV27
d_gene: TRBD1
CDR3aa: CASSFRYTGVVYEQYF
CDR3nt: TGTGCCAGCAGTTTTCGCTACACAGGGGTCGTCTACGAGCAGTACTTC

abundance: NA
j_gene: TRBJ2-7
v_gene: TRBV3-1/TRBV3-2
d_gene: TRBD2
CDR3aa: CASSPRTRSAYEQYF
CDR3nt: TGTGCCAGCAGCCCCCGGACTAGGAGCGCCTACGAGCAGTACTTC

abundance: NA
j_gene: TRBJ1-5
v_gene: TRBV6-5
d_gene: NA
CDR3aa: CASSYSSYQPQHF
CDR3nt: TGTGCCAGCAGTTACTCCTCGTATCAGCCCCAGCATTTT

abundance: NA
j_gene: TRBJ1-4
v_gene: TRBV9
d_gene: NA
CDR3aa: CASSVVSGLPLFF
CDR3nt: TGTGCCAGCAGCGTAGTGTCCGGGTTACCACTGTTTTTT

abundance: few
j_gene: TRBJ2-2
v_gene: TRBV7-9
d_gene: TRBD1
CDR3aa: CASSLQGVGTGELFF
CDR3nt: TGTGCCAGCAGCTTACAGGGGGTCGGCACCGGGGAGCTGTTTTTT

abundance: once
j_gene: TRBJ1-2
v_gene: TRBV18
d_gene: NA
CDR3aa: CASSPDQRGGIYGYTF
CDR3nt: TGTGCCAGCTCACCAGACCAGCGCGGGGGCATCTATGGCTACACCTTC

abundance: once
j_gene: TRBJ1-4
v_gene: TRBV14
d_gene: TRBD1
CDR3aa: CASSQDWDSPTNEKLFF
CDR3nt: TGTGCCAGCAGCCAAGATTGGGACAGCCCAACTAATGAAAAACTGTTTTTT

abundance: NA
j_gene: TRBJ2-1
v_gene: TRBV18
d_gene: NA
CDR3aa: CASSPQGFSYNEQFF
CDR3nt: TGTGCCAGCTCACCACAGGGGTTCTCCTACAATGAGCAGTTCTTC

abundance: NA
j_gene: TRBJ2-7
v_gene: TRBV11-3
d_gene: TRBD2
CDR3aa: CASSLLAGVEQYF
CDR3nt: TGTGCCAGCAGCTTACTTGCGGGAGTCGAGCAGTACTTC

abundance: NA
j_gene: TRBJ2-7
v_gene: TRBV6-5
d_gene: TRBD1
CDR3aa: CASRKQGQGYEQYF
CDR3nt: TGTGCCAGCAGAAAACAGGGACAGGGCTACGAGCAGTACTTC

abundance: NA
j_gene: TRBJ2-3
v_gene: TRBV19
d_gene: NA
CDR3aa: CASSAGTRGFDTQYF
CDR3nt: TGTGCCAGTAGCGCCGGGACAAGAGGATTTGATACGCAGTATTTT

abundance: NA
j_gene: TRBJ2-6
v_gene: TRBV30
d_gene: NA
CDR3aa: CAWSGTSGANVLTF
CDR3nt: TGTGCCTGGAGTGGGACTTCCGGGGCCAACGTCCTGACTTTC

abundance: NA
j_gene: TRBJ1-5
v_gene: TRBV7-8
d_gene: TRBD1
CDR3aa: CASSNGGQTLGPQHF
CDR3nt: TGTGCCAGCAGCAACGGGGGACAGACCTTAGGGCCCCAGCATTTT

abundance: NA
j_gene: TRBJ2-5
v_gene: TRBV3-1/TRBV3-2
d_gene: TRBD2
CDR3aa: CASSQGTGTRVVETQYF
CDR3nt: TGTGCCAGCAGCCAAGGGACCGGGACTAGAGTCGTCGAGACCCAGTACTTC

abundance: once
j_gene: TRBJ2-3
v_gene: TRBV5-1
d_gene: TRBD2
CDR3aa: CASSRGAAGGDTQYF
CDR3nt: TGCGCCAGCAGCCGAGGCGCAGCGGGGGGGGATACGCAGTATTTT

abundance: NA
j_gene: TRBJ1-5
v_gene: TRBV7-9
d_gene: TRBD1
CDR3aa: CASSRQGSKQPQHF
CDR3nt: TGTGCCAGCAGCCGACAGGGGTCAAAGCAGCCCCAGCATTTT

abundance: few
j_gene: TRBJ1-1
v_gene: TRBV29-1
d_gene: TRBD1
CDR3aa: CSVESGVSGTEDIFF
CDR3nt: TGCAGCGTTGAATCTGGAGTTTCCGGGACAGAAGATATATTCTTT

abundance: once
j_gene: TRBJ2-2
v_gene: TRBV2
d_gene: TRBD1
CDR3aa: CASSGGTVMSPGELFF
CDR3nt: TGTGCCAGCAGTGGGGGGACAGTTATGTCCCCCGGGGAGCTGTTTTTT

abundance: NA
j_gene: TRBJ1-5
v_gene: TRBV19
d_gene: TRBD1
CDR3aa: CASRRDSSQPQHF
CDR3nt: TGTGCCAGTAGAAGGGACAGTAGTCAGCCCCAGCATTTT

abundance: NA
j_gene: TRBJ2-7
v_gene: TRBV7-2
d_gene: TRBD2
CDR3aa: CASSLLTSGRFYEQYF
CDR3nt: TGTGCCAGCAGCCTATTAACTAGCGGGAGGTTCTACGAGCAGTACTTC

abundance: NA
j_gene: TRBJ1-3
v_gene: TRBV18
d_gene: NA
CDR3aa: CASSPPTGSVIGNTIYF
CDR3nt: TGTGCCAGCTCACCACCGACAGGATCGGTAATAGGAAACACCATATATTTT

abundance: NA
j_gene: TRBJ2-1
v_gene: TRBV2
d_gene: TRBD2
CDR3aa: CASSANSGRTVGEQFF
CDR3nt: TGTGCCAGCAGTGCTAATAGCGGGAGGACGGTAGGGGAGCAGTTCTTC

abundance: NA
j_gene: TRBJ1-2
v_gene: TRBV19
d_gene: TRBD1
CDR3aa: CASSILGAGGNYGYTF
CDR3nt: TGTGCCAGTAGTATCCTCGGGGCAGGGGGGAACTATGGCTACACCTTC

abundance: once
j_gene: TRBJ2-1
v_gene: TRBV20-1
d_gene: NA
CDR3aa: CSASRGNEQFF
CDR3nt: TGCAGTGCTTCAAGGGGTAATGAGCAGTTCTTC

abundance: NA
j_gene: TRBJ2-3
v_gene: TRBV7-2
d_gene: TRBD1
CDR3aa: CASSLRGPYSTDTQYF
CDR3nt: TGTGCCAGCAGCCTCAGGGGGCCCTATAGCACAGATACGCAGTATTTT

abundance: once
j_gene: TRBJ1-3
v_gene: TRBV7-2
d_gene: NA
CDR3aa: CASSLVLFSGNTIYF
CDR3nt: TGTGCCAGCAGCTTAGTACTGTTCTCTGGAAACACCATATATTTT